The 22 T cell receptor beta chains presented below share a single source sample, sequenced in a study of radiotherapy plus CTLA-4 blockade in lung cancer. Profiling relied on immunoSEQ multiplex PCR, and the TCRdb table lists in-frame clones only, not all of them. The sample has 90,000 or so clones, 83% seen once. Sequencing used peripheral blood, obtained from a patient treated with radiotherapy plus ipilimumab. The receptors were sampled from a human donor with non-small cell lung cancer who had stable disease on radiotherapy plus ipilimumab.

This chain links TRBV5-1 with TRBJ2-7; 11 positions match TRBD2. Germline CDR1 and CDR2: SGHRS and YFSETQ. The CDR3 has 16 residues. J was trimmed by 4 bases and V by 0 bases; bases with no gene match: 6. CDR3 in amino acids: CASSLAAGTSGYEQYF. The CDR3 DNA reads as TGCGCCAGCAGCTTGGCCGCCGGGACTAGCGGATACGAGCAGTACTTC.

The gene calls are TRBV6-4 and TRBJ1-2, with 7 positions matching TRBD1. The CDR3 has 14 residues. Losses at the gene ends were 5 bases for V and 3 bases for J; bases not matched to a gene: 6. Germline lookup yields CDR1 MRHNA and CDR2 SNTAGT. DNA of the CDR3: TGTGCCAGCAGTCCGACAGGGTTAGACTATGGCTACACCTTC. Protein: CASSPTGLDYGYTF.

This clone has only one observation. The chain recombines TRBV19 with TRBJ1-1; D is possibly TRBD1 (5 bases). The CDR3 length is 14 residues. Germline-derived CDR1 and CDR2 are LNHDA and SQIVND (reference sequence). Trimming left V 5 bases short and J 0 bases short, with 10 bases between. CDR3 region: CASSPSTVNTEAFF. In DNA, the CDR3 is TGTGCCAGTAGTCCATCGACAGTGAACACTGAAGCTTTCTTT.

This sequence joins TRBV7-2 and TRBJ1-1; 8 positions agree with TRBD1. After removal of 3 bases from V and 4 bases from J, the junction contained 7 bases not matched to a gene. CDR1 and CDR2 (germline): SGHTA, FQGNSA. The CDR3 spans 15 residues. CDR3 loop: CASSLTRGRSTEAFF. In nucleotides, the CDR3 is TGTGCCAGCAGCTTGACCAGGGGGCGCAGCACTGAAGCTTTCTTT.

This clone was observed a few times. This chain connects TRBV5-1 to TRBJ2-5; 7 bases map to TRBD2. V lost 5 bases and J lost 2; bases outside the gene matches: 3. This CDR3 region has 13 residues. From germline, CDR1 is SGHRS and CDR2 YFSETQ. CDR3 sequence: CASSVSGQETQYF. In DNA form, the CDR3 reads TGCGCCAGCAGTGTTAGCGGGCAAGAGACCCAGTACTTC. The entire variable domain, with the rest obtained from reference TRBV5-1 and TRBJ2-5, is as follows: KAGVTQTPRYLIKTRGQQVTLSCSPISGHRSVSWYQQTPGQGLQFLFEYFSETQRNKGNFPGRFSGRQFSNSRSEMNVSTLELGDSALYLCASSVSGQETQYFGPGTRLLVL.

This clone occurred once. This chain uses TRBV30 with TRBJ2-6, with D maybe TRBD1 (6 bases). This CDR3 contains 17 residues. The germline V and J ends were trimmed by 1 base and 1 base, with 14 bases remaining between them. Germline CDR1 GTSNPN, CDR2 SVGIG (reference sequence). The CDR3 sequence is CAWSGTGIQSGANVLTF. The CDR3 DNA reads TGTGCCTGGAGTGGAACAGGGATCCAATCTGGGGCCAACGTCCTGACTTTC.

This chain joins TRBV7-2 and TRBJ1-4, with D uncertain. V was shortened by 6 bases and J by 2 bases, with 10 bases between the two germline ends. Per germline, CDR1 SGHTA and CDR2 FQGNSA. CDR3 length: 14 residues. The CDR3 loop reads CASSAASTNEKLFF. CDR3 DNA sequence: TGTGCCAGCAGTGCAGCGTCGACTAATGAAAAACTGTTTTTT.

This clone has only one observation. This chain links TRBV2 with TRBJ1-6, with D maybe TRBD1 (5 bases). Trimming stripped 2 bases from V and 7 bases from J, with 12 bases between. The germline V gene encodes CDR1 SNHLY and CDR2 FYNNEI. The CDR3 runs to 15 residues. The CDR3 spells CASSELGGRNSPLHF. As DNA, the CDR3 is TGTGCCAGCAGTGAACTCGGGGGACGGAATTCACCCCTCCACTTT.

V and J are TRBV9 and TRBJ2-3; 12 bases align to TRBD2. The CDR3 sequence is 15 residues long. Germline lookup yields CDR1 SGDLS and CDR2 YYNGEE. V lost 6 bases to trimming and J lost 2 bases; unmatched junction nucleotides: 4. CDR3 sequence reads: CASNPSGGATDTQYF. In DNA form, the CDR3 reads TGTGCCAGCAACCCTAGCGGGGGGGCCACAGATACGCAGTATTTT.

The chain couples TRBV28 to TRBJ1-5; D is unclear. CDR1 MDHEN and CDR2 SYDVKM come from the germline V gene. This CDR3 contains 14 residues. The V and J ends lost 4 bases and 7 bases respectively, with 14 bases between them. The CDR3 nucleotides read TGTGCCAGCAGTTCGAACAGCCGTGGGCAGCCCCAGCATTTT. It translates to CASSSNSRGQPQHF.

This clone was seen only once. The V gene is TRBV28, the J gene TRBJ1-2; TRBD1 aligns across 7 bases. The V gene's germline CDR1 is MDHEN and CDR2 SYDVKM. Trimming took 6 bases from V and 2 from J; bases not matched to a gene: 9. The CDR3 totals 15 residues. The CDR3 sequence is CASSPRQGWNYGYTF. CDR3 DNA sequence: TGTGCCAGCAGCCCCCGACAGGGTTGGAACTATGGCTACACCTTC.

This chain uses TRBV5-1 with TRBJ1-1; 8 positions match TRBD1. The germline V gene encodes CDR1 SGHRS and CDR2 YFSETQ. J gave up 3 bases and V 4 bases, and 5 bases lay outside the gene matches. The CDR3 is 14 amino acids. CDR3 DNA: TGCGCCAGCAGCCACAGGGGGTTCGACACTGAAGCTTTCTTT. Amino acid sequence: CASSHRGFDTEAFF. The full variable domain, with the rest looked up from reference TRBV5-1 and TRBJ1-1, is KAGVTQTPRYLIKTRGQQVTLSCSPISGHRSVSWYQQTPGQGLQFLFEYFSETQRNKGNFPGRFSGRQFSNSRSEMNVSTLELGDSALYLCASSHRGFDTEAFFGQGTRLTVV.

The chain is built from TRBV27 and TRBJ1-5, with a weak D call TRBD1 (6 bases). The V gene lost 6 bases and the J gene lost 6 bases, with 12 bases spanning the gap. The CDR3 totals 13 residues. Germline lookup yields CDR1 MNHEY and CDR2 SMNVEV (reference sequence). The CDR3 sequence is CASSPTGLQPQHF. The CDR3 DNA follows: TGTGCCAGCAGCCCGACAGGACTTCAGCCCCAGCATTTT.

The chain combines TRBV7-9 with TRBJ1-1; 7 bases line up with TRBD1. Germline V gives CDR1 SEHNR, CDR2 FQNEAQ (reference sequence). This CDR3 comprises 16 residues. J was trimmed by 2 bases and V by 5 bases; bases with no gene match: 11. The DNA for the CDR3 is TGTGCCAGCAGCCAAACCCGGGACAGCGAAAACACTGAAGCTTTCTTT. Protein sequence: CASSQTRDSENTEAFF.

The CDR3 here is CASSFSDSGYEQYF. DNA for the CDR3: TGTGCCAGCAGCTTCTCGGACAGTGGCTACGAGCAGTACTTC. This chain joins TRBV27 and TRBJ2-7; the D gene is possibly TRBD1 (6 bases). Germline assignment: CDR1 MNHEY and CDR2 SMNVEV (reference sequence). CDR3 length: 14 amino acids. Trimming took off 6 bases at V and 3 bases at J, with 15 bases between the two ends.

The rearrangement links TRBV9 to TRBJ1-6; D perhaps matches TRBD1 (5 bases). Deletions cut 4 bases from V and 6 bases from J, with 11 bases between. Per the germline V gene, CDR1 is SGDLS and CDR2 is YYNGEE. The CDR3 consists of 14 residues. The CDR3 bases are TGTGCCAGCAGCTCGGGACGGTCTAATTCACCCCTCCACTTT. As protein: CASSSGRSNSPLHF.

The chain links TRBV29-1 to TRBJ2-1; 10 bases line up with TRBD2. Germline V gene sequence: CDR1 SQVTM, CDR2 ANQGSEA. V shed 7 bases, J shed 6 bases, and the junction held 6 bases outside the gene matches. The CDR3 loop spans 13 amino acids. The chain's CDR3 is CSGSRTSGNEQFF. As DNA, the CDR3 is TGCAGCGGCTCCAGGACTAGCGGCAATGAGCAGTTCTTC.

The rearrangement joins TRBV10-3 to TRBJ2-1; no clear D gene. Germline assignment: CDR1 ENHRY and CDR2 SYGVKD. The CDR3 has 14 amino acids. Trimming shortened V by 2 bases and J by 6 bases, and 11 bases separated the two germline ends. DNA for the CDR3: TGTGCCATCAGTGAGGGCAGGAGTAGCAATGAGCAGTTCTTC. Encoded protein: CAISEGRSSNEQFF.

As to this clone: Other DNA sequences in this specimen translate into the identical CDR3. This chain uses TRBV6-4 with TRBJ1-2; possibly TRBD1 for D (6 bases). The V end was cut by 3 bases, the J end by 7 bases, with 9 bases between. CDR3 length: 12 residues. The germline V gene has CDR1 MRHNA and CDR2 SNTAGT. The CDR3 region has the DNA TGTGCCAGCAGTGAAGGGGGAGGTGGCTACACCTTC. It encodes CASSEGGGGYTF.

V gene TRBV5-1 combines with J gene TRBJ2-1, with D possibly called TRBD1 or TRBD2 (5 bases each). Trimming took off 6 bases at V and 4 bases at J, with 17 bases between the two ends. The germline V gene has CDR1 SGHRS and CDR2 YFSETQ. The CDR3 covers 15 residues. The CDR3 is CASNRGEPIYNEQFF. Written as DNA, the CDR3 is TGCGCCAGCAATCGGGGCGAGCCTATTTACAATGAGCAGTTCTTC.

The rearrangement uses TRBV7-9 and TRBJ1-5; 8 bases are a match to TRBD1. Trimming cost V 2 bases and J 0 bases; bases outside gene matches: 3. The CDR3 runs 16 residues. Germline CDR1 reads SEHNR; CDR2 reads FQNEAQ (reference sequence). DNA of the CDR3: TGTGCCAGCAGCTTATACGGACAGGGTAGCAATCAGCCCCAGCATTTT. It specifies CASSLYGQGSNQPQHF. Full variable domain (missing parts from reference TRBV7-9 and TRBJ1-5): DTGVSQNPRHKITKRGQNVTFRCDPISEHNRLYWYRQTLGQGPEFLTYFQNEAQLEKSRLLSDRFSAERPKGSFSTLEIQRTEQGDSAMYLCASSLYGQGSNQPQHFGDGTRLSIL.

This sequence joins TRBV25-1 and TRBJ2-1, with 7 bases aligning to TRBD1. Germline V gene sequence: CDR1 MGHDK, CDR2 SYGVNS. Trimming at V came to 7 bases and at J to 3 bases, leaving 6 bases not matched to a gene. The CDR3 is made up of 14 amino acids. In DNA, the CDR3 is TGTGCCAGCACGGGACAGAGCCTCTACAATGAGCAGTTCTTC. It codes for CASTGQSLYNEQFF.